This T cell receptor (beta chain) is drawn from a study of cytomegalovirus exposure and HLA in healthy donors. Trimming removed 3 bases from V and 9 bases from J, with 14 bases in between. This CDR3 is built from 13 residues. CDR1 and CDR2 from the germline V gene are MDHEN and SYDVKM. The primer mix had 60 Vbeta and 13 Jbeta primers. Measured with immunoSEQ multiplex PCR; TCRdb has only the in-frame clones, and not every one. The sample lists 200,000 or so clones; roughly four fifths were seen once. This clone was picked up one time. The sample consisted of PBMCs. This TCR was recovered from a boy younger than 10 in good health and CMV-seronegative. The chain joins TRBV28 to TRBJ1-2, with a possible D match to TRBD1 (6 bases). The CDR3 protein is CASSFNRVGSYTF. The CDR3 DNA sequence: TGTGCCAGCAGTTTCAACAGGGTTGGGAGCTACACCTTC.